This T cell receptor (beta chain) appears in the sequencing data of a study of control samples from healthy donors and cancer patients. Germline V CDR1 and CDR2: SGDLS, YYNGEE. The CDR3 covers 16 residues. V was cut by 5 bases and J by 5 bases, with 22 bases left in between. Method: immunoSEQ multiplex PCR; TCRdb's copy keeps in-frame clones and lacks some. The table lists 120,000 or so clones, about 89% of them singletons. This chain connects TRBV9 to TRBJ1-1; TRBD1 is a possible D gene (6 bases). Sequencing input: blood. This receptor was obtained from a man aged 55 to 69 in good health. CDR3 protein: CASSSPQQGILTEAFF. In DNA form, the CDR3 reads TGTGCCAGCAGTTCCCCCCAGCAGGGGATCCTAACTGAAGCTTTCTTT.